These T cell receptor beta chains were read from a single sample in a study of response to subunit inactivated influenza vaccine. TCRdb re-analysed the RT-PCR reads in MiXCR, keeping a single row per CDR3 protein. The table shows around 320,000 distinct CDR3 sequences, with roughly 20% occurring only once. The sample consisted of PBMCs from blood, taken approximately 20 months after vaccination. The receptors derive from a man aged 45-69 years who received an inactivated influenza vaccine. Each CDR3 is given with its conserved first and last residue. D genes are given only for firm matches. Only some rows state a clone size, as once, few, many or a class for expanded clones.

cdr3_aa: CASSPTRSTEAFF; cdr3_nt: TGTGCCAGCAGTCCCACCCGAAGCACTGAAGCTTTCTTT; j_call: TRBJ1-1; clone_size: .; d_call: .; v_call: TRBV6-1
cdr3_aa: CSASRTSGLTDTQYF; cdr3_nt: TGCAGTGCTTCACGGACTAGCGGCCTCACAGATACGCAGTATTTT; j_call: TRBJ2-3; clone_size: .; d_call: TRBD2; v_call: TRBV20-1
cdr3_aa: CAISESSGSHEAFF; cdr3_nt: TGTGCCATCAGTGAGTCGTCTGGCAGCCATGAAGCTTTCTTT; j_call: TRBJ1-1; clone_size: few; d_call: .; v_call: TRBV10-3
cdr3_aa: CASSMDVDNEQFF; cdr3_nt: TGTGCCAGCAGTATGGACGTGGACAATGAGCAGTTCTTC; j_call: TRBJ2-1; clone_size: .; d_call: .; v_call: TRBV12-3/TRBV12-4
cdr3_aa: CATSSWVGNVVPTNYGYTF; cdr3_nt: TGTGCCACCAGCAGTTGGGTAGGGAACGTCGTCCCTACTAACTATGGCTACACCTTC; j_call: TRBJ1-2; clone_size: few; d_call: .; v_call: TRBV15
cdr3_aa: CASSSYPSGSQNIQYF; cdr3_nt: TGTGCCAGCAGTTCATACCCTAGCGGCAGTCAAAACATTCAGTACTTC; j_call: TRBJ2-4; clone_size: few; d_call: TRBD2; v_call: TRBV12-3/TRBV12-4
cdr3_aa: CAWGTGVDGYTF; cdr3_nt: TGTGCCTGGGGGACAGGGGTGGATGGCTACACCTTC; j_call: TRBJ1-2; clone_size: few; d_call: TRBD1; v_call: TRBV30
cdr3_aa: CAISESNRGRTDTQYF; cdr3_nt: TGTGCCATCAGTGAGTCCAACAGGGGGAGGACAGATACGCAGTATTTT; j_call: TRBJ2-3; clone_size: .; d_call: TRBD1; v_call: TRBV10-3
cdr3_aa: CATRTDGNSNQPQHF; cdr3_nt: TGTGCCACCCGGACCGACGGGAATAGCAATCAGCCCCAGCATTTT; j_call: TRBJ1-5; clone_size: .; d_call: .; v_call: TRBV10-3
cdr3_aa: CASSQAVFQGFYEQYF; cdr3_nt: TGCGCCAGCAGCCAAGCGGTTTTCCAGGGTTTCTACGAGCAGTACTTC; j_call: TRBJ2-7; clone_size: once; d_call: .; v_call: TRBV4-3
cdr3_aa: CASSHTGTGGGYTF; cdr3_nt: TGTGCCAGCAGCCACACCGGGACAGGGGGCGGCTACACCTTC; j_call: TRBJ1-2; clone_size: .; d_call: TRBD1; v_call: TRBV12-3/TRBV12-4
cdr3_aa: CASRLTVDEQYF; cdr3_nt: TGTGCCAGCAGATTGACAGTCGACGAGCAGTACTTC; j_call: TRBJ2-7; clone_size: .; d_call: .; v_call: TRBV7-2
cdr3_aa: CASSLLFGLDGYTF; cdr3_nt: TGTGCCAGCAGTTTACTCTTCGGACTTGATGGCTACACCTTC; j_call: TRBJ1-2; clone_size: .; d_call: .; v_call: TRBV27
cdr3_aa: CASSFSWNRAYEQYF; cdr3_nt: TGTGCCAGCAGTTTTAGCTGGAACAGGGCCTACGAGCAGTACTTC; j_call: TRBJ2-7; clone_size: few; d_call: .; v_call: TRBV28
cdr3_aa: CASSLALVTGGVRTQYF; cdr3_nt: TGTGCCAGCAGCTTAGCTCTTGTGACAGGGGGAGTTAGGACCCAGTACTTC; j_call: TRBJ2-5; clone_size: .; d_call: TRBD1; v_call: TRBV11-2
cdr3_aa: CASARQNSPLHF; cdr3_nt: TGTGCCAGCGCGCGGCAGAATTCACCCCTCCACTTT; j_call: TRBJ1-6; clone_size: .; d_call: .; v_call: TRBV6-6
cdr3_aa: CASSLGTEETQYF; cdr3_nt: TGTGCCAGCAGCTTAGGGACAGAAGAGACCCAGTACTTC; j_call: TRBJ2-5; clone_size: .; d_call: TRBD1; v_call: TRBV7-3
cdr3_aa: CASSQVRGRGPNEQFF; cdr3_nt: TGTGCCAGCAGCCAAGTACGCGGGAGGGGCCCCAATGAGCAGTTCTTC; j_call: TRBJ2-1; clone_size: .; d_call: TRBD2; v_call: TRBV3-1
cdr3_aa: CATSRFRQGKTQYF; cdr3_nt: TGTGCCACCAGCAGGTTTAGACAGGGGAAGACCCAGTACTTC; j_call: TRBJ2-5; clone_size: .; d_call: TRBD1; v_call: TRBV15
cdr3_aa: CASSLDSSGHYNEQFF; cdr3_nt: TGCGCCAGCAGCTTAGATTCTAGCGGGCACTACAATGAGCAGTTCTTC; j_call: TRBJ2-1; clone_size: .; d_call: TRBD2; v_call: TRBV5-1
cdr3_aa: CASSQDTRGQQSPLHF; cdr3_nt: TGCGCCAGCAGCCAAGATACCCGGGGACAGCAATCACCCCTCCACTTT; j_call: TRBJ1-6; clone_size: few; d_call: TRBD1; v_call: TRBV4-3
cdr3_aa: CASSQEGQGAFNEKLFF; cdr3_nt: TGCGCCAGCAGCCAAGAGGGACAGGGGGCTTTTAATGAAAAACTGTTTTTT; j_call: TRBJ1-4; clone_size: many; d_call: TRBD1; v_call: TRBV4-1
cdr3_aa: CASSYSYLAQGKNYGYTF; cdr3_nt: TGTGCCAGCAGTTACTCATATCTCGCACAGGGAAAAAACTATGGCTACACCTTC; j_call: TRBJ1-2; clone_size: many; d_call: .; v_call: TRBV6-5
cdr3_aa: CASSPPWDNEQFF; cdr3_nt: TGTGCCAGCAGTCCCCCTTGGGACAATGAGCAGTTCTTC; j_call: TRBJ2-1; clone_size: few; d_call: .; v_call: TRBV28
cdr3_aa: CSARGGGLAGRYEQYF; cdr3_nt: TGCAGTGCTAGAGGGGGGGGACTAGCGGGAAGATACGAGCAGTACTTC; j_call: TRBJ2-7; clone_size: .; d_call: TRBD2; v_call: TRBV20-1
cdr3_aa: CASSFGTEDEQYF; cdr3_nt: TGTGCCAGCAGCTTCGGGACCGAGGACGAGCAGTACTTC; j_call: TRBJ2-7; clone_size: .; d_call: .; v_call: TRBV5-6
cdr3_aa: CSARDEGMAFF; cdr3_nt: TGCAGTGCTAGAGATGAGGGAATGGCTTTCTTT; j_call: TRBJ1-1; clone_size: .; d_call: .; v_call: TRBV20-1